This T cell receptor beta chain was captured in a study of beta chain features in type 1 diabetes. Study-wide results and caveats: Significant though moderate, a shortening of TCRB CDR3s appeared in all four CD4+ subsets of Type 1 diabetes patients. Healthy donors had naive, central memory and Treg TCRB repertoires that appeared less similar than those seen among patients.

CDR3 length equals 14 residues. CDR1 is MGHDK and CDR2 is SYGVNS in the germline V gene. Trimming took 1 base from V and 5 from J, leaving 9 bases between them. Of the isolated RNA, all was reverse transcribed, and so the sequenced material was expressed TCRB transcripts. Naive, central memory and regulatory T cell samples averaged about 3.57 million reads. Generated by immunoSEQ multiplex PCR, the TCRdb table keeps only in-frame clones and is missing some. The sample has roughly 730,000 clones, 10% to 15% seen once. This clone has more than one count but fewer than ten. Its matching antigen is unknown.

Specimen: naive CD4+ T cells from blood. The chain links TRBV25-1 to TRBJ2-4; D is tentatively TRBD1 or TRBD2 (5 bases each). The sequence came from a man between 18 and 29 years old with type 1 diabetes. The CDR3 reads CASSESGGENIQYF. As DNA, the CDR3 is TGTGCCAGCAGTGAATCTGGGGGAGAAAACATTCAGTACTTC. The complete variable domain, with remaining parts taken from reference TRBV25-1 and TRBJ2-4, reads EADIYQTPRYLVIGTGKKITLECSQTMGHDKMYWYQQDPGMELHLIHYSYGVNSTEKGDLSSESTVSRIRTEHFPLTLESARPSHTSQYLCASSESGGENIQYFGAGTRLSVL.